Listed below are T cell receptor beta chains from one sample, sequenced in a study of blood T cell repertoires in COVID-19. The assay was immunoSEQ multiplex PCR, and TCRdb's table has in-frame clones only and misses some. Counted here are around 130,000 clones, roughly 80% occurring once; the ten biggest clones make up about 1.5%. Sequenced sample: peripheral blood. The receptors come from a man aged 55 to 69 with acute or convalescent COVID-19. Each CDR3 is given with its conserved first and last residue.

>TRBV9|TRBJ1-2
CASSVDRERYGYTF
>TRBV28|TRBJ2-6
CASSFIAGATPTTGANVLTF
>TRBV7-3|TRBJ2-1
CASSSTGGWVDEQFF
>TRBV4-1|TRBJ2-7
CASSQTGGPPPEQYF
>TRBV11-3|TRBJ2-2
CASSSRQGLAGELFF
>TRBV3-1/TRBV3-2|TRBJ2-2
CASSPAGFRLDGTGELFF
>TRBV6-1|TRBJ1-4
CASSDPGQPTNEKLFF
>TRBV2|TRBJ1-5
CASFSGWSNQPQHF
>TRBV6-5|TRBJ2-7
CASRGVSYEQYF
>TRBV19|TRBJ1-2
CASGRDREVGYTF
>TRBV28|TRBJ1-3
CASSGQGFGNTIYF
>TRBV3-1/TRBV3-2|TRBJ2-1
CASSSREGQVEQFF
>TRBV5-1|TRBJ1-1
CASSSGSEENTEAFF
>TRBV6-5|TRBJ1-4
CASSPRGGEKLFF
>TRBV6-6|TRBJ1-5
CASSAGQGPAGPQHF
>TRBV18|TRBJ1-2
CASSPGRPLNYGYTF
>TRBV7-7|TRBJ2-3
CASSSGTGGSDTQYF
>TRBV27|TRBJ1-1
CASSRRQGRSTEAFF
>TRBV27|TRBJ1-2
CASSFPDRGGYTF
>TRBV7-9|TRBJ2-7
CASSQLPGQGFNEQYF
>TRBV27|TRBJ2-7
CASSSPRGRVSYEQYF
>TRBV2|TRBJ1-2
CASSVEEEWGQGLHGYTF
>TRBV27|TRBJ2-5
CASSLYGAQETQYF
>TRBV28|TRBJ1-6
CASLSRGRSPLHF
>TRBV27|TRBJ2-7
CASSFSYEQYF
>TRBV19|TRBJ1-5
CASNYRGYDQPQHF
>TRBV3-1/TRBV3-2|TRBJ2-1
CASSQVRASYNEQFF
>TRBV2|TRBJ1-5
CASSEQGNDQPQHF
>TRBV5-1|TRBJ2-3
CASSERTGADTQYF
>TRBV19|TRBJ2-3
CASSTTGANTDTQYF
>TRBV5-4|TRBJ1-2
CASSLVGVPGYTF
>TRBV9|TRBJ2-1
CASSVAPGQGAGDNEQFF
>TRBV6-1|TRBJ1-2
CASSEWARSGYTF
>TRBV3-1/TRBV3-2|TRBJ1-1
CASSPNRVAEAFF
>TRBV7-6|TRBJ1-1
CASSPGQNTEAFF